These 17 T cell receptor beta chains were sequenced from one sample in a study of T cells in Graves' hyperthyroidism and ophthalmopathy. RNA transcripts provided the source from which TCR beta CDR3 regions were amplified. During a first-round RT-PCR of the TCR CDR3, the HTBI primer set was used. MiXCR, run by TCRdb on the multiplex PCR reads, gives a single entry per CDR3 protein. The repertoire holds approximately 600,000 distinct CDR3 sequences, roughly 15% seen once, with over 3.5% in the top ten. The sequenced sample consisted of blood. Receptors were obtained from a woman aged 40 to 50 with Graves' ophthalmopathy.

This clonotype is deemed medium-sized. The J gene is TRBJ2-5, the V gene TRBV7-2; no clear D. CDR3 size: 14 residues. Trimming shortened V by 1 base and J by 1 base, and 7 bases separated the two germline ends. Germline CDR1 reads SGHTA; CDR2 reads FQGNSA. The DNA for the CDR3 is TGTGCCAGCAGCTTAGGGGGAATCCAAGAGACCCAGTACTTC. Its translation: CASSLGGIQETQYF.

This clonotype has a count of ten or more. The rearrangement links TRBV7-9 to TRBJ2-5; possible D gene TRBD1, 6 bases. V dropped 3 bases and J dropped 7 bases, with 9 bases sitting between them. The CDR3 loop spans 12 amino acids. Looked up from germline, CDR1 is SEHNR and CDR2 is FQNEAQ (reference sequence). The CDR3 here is CASSLGQTTQYF. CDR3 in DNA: TGTGCCAGCAGCTTGGGACAAACGACCCAGTACTTC.

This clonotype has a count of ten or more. The chain's CDR3 is CASSYGVRGFF. The DNA of the CDR3 is TGTGCCAGCAGTTACGGTGTCCGGGGGTTCTTT. V is TRBV6-7 and J is TRBJ1-1, with D perhaps TRBD1 (5 bases). TRBV6-7 belongs to the ORF category, with a function that is uncertain. V was shortened by 2 bases and J by 14 bases, with 12 bases between the two germline ends. The length of the CDR3 is 11 residues.

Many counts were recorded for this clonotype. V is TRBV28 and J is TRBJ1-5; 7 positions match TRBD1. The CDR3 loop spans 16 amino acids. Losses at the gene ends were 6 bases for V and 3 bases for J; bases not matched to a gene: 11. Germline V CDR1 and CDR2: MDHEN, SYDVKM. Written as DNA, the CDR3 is TGTGCCAGCAGATCACCGGACAGGACATTCAATCAGCCCCAGCATTTT. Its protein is CASRSPDRTFNQPQHF.

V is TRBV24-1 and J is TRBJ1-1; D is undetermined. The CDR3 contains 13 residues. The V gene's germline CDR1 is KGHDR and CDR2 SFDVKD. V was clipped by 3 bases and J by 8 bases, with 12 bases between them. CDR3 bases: TGTGCCACCAGTGATCTGCGTGGGAGAGAAGCTTTCTTT. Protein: CATSDLRGREAFF.

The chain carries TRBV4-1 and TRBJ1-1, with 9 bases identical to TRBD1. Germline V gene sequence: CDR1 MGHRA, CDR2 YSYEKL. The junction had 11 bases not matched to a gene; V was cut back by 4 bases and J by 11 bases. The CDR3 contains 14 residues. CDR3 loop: CASSLDAGTGRAFF. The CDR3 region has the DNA TGCGCCAGCAGCCTTGACGCGGGGACAGGGAGGGCTTTCTTT.

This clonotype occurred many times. Here the CDR3 DNA reads TGTGCCAGCAGTGAAGCGGGGGCGGGTCGCACTGAAGCTTTCTTT. The encoded protein is CASSEAGAGRTEAFF. The V and J genes are TRBV6-1 and TRBJ1-1; D possibly corresponds to TRBD1 (6 bases). CDR3 size: 15 residues. The germline CDR1 and CDR2 sequences are MNHNS and SASEGT. Trimming left V 0 bases short and J 4 bases short, with 12 bases between.

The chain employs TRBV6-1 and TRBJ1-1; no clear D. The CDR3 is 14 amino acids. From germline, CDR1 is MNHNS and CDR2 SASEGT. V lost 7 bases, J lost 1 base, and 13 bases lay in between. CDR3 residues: CASILKTPNTEAFF. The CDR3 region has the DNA TGTGCCAGCATCCTTAAGACACCGAACACTGAAGCTTTCTTT.

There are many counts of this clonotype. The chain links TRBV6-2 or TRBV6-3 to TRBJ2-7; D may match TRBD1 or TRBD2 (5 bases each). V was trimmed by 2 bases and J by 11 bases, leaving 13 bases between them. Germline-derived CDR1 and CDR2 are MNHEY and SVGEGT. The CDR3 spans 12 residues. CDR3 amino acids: CASSYAARDEYF. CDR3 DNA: TGTGCCAGCAGTTACGCCGCCAGGGACGAGTACTTC.

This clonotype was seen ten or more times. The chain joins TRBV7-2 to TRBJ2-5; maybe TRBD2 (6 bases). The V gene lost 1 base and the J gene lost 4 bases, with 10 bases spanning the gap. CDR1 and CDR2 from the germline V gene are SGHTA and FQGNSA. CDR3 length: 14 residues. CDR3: CASSLELARETQYF. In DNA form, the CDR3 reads TGTGCCAGCAGCTTAGAACTAGCCAGAGAGACCCAGTACTTC. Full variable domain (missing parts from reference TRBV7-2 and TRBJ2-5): GAGVSQSPSNKVTEKGKDVELRCDPISGHTALYWYRQSLGQGLEFLIYFQGNSAPDKSGLPSDRFSAERTGGSVSTLTIQRTQQEDSAVYLCASSLELARETQYFGPGTRLLVL.

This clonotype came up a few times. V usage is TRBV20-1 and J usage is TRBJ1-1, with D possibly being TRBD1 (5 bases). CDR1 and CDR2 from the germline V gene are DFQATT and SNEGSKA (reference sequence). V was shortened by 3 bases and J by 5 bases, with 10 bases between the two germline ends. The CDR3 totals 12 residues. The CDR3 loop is CSASSGGTEAFF. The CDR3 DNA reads TGCAGTGCTAGTAGTGGGGGGACTGAAGCTTTCTTT.

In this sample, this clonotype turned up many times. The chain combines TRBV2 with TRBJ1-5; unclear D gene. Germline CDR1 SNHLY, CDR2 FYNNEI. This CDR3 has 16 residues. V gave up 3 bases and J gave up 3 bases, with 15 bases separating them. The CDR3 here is CASSEDRMWDNQPQHF. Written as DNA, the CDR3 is TGTGCCAGCAGTGAGGACCGAATGTGGGACAATCAGCCCCAGCATTTT.

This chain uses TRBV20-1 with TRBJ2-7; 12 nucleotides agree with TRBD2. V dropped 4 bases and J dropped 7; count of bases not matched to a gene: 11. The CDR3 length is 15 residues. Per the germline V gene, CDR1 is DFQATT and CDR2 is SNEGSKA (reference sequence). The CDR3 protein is CSATQTSGRRGEQYF. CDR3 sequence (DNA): TGCAGTGCTACTCAGACTAGCGGGAGACGGGGAGAGCAGTACTTC.

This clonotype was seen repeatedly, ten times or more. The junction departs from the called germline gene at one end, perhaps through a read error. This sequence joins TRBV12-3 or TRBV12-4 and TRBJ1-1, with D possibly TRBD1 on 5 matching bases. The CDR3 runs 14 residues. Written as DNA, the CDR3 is TGTGCCAGCAGTTTATGGGGGATGAAGACTGAAGCTTTCTTT. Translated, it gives CASSLWGMKTEAFF.

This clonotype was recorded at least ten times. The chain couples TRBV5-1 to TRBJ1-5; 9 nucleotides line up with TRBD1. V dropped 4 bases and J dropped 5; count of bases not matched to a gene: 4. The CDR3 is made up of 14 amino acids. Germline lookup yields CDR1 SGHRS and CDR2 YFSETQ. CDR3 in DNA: TGCGCCAGCAGCCTAGGACAGGGGCATCAGCCCCAGCATTTT. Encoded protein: CASSLGQGHQPQHF.

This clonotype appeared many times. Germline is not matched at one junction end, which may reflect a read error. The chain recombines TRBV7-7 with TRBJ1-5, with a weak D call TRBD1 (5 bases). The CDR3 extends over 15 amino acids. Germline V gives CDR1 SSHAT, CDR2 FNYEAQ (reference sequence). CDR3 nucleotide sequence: TGTGCTAGCAGCTCAGAGGACAATAGCAATCAGCCCCAGCATTTT. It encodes CASSSEDNSNQPQHF.

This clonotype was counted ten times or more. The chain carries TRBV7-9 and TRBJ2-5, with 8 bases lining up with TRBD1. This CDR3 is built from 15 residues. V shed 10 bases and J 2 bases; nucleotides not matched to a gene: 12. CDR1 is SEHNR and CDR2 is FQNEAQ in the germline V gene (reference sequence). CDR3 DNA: TGTGCCACAGATGCAGGACAGGGTCGACAAGAGACCCAGTACTTC. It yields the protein CATDAGQGRQETQYF. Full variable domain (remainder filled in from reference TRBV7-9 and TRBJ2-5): DTGVSQNPRHKITKRGQNVTFRCDPISEHNRLYWYRQTLGQGPEFLTYFQNEAQLEKSRLLSDRFSAERPKGSFSTLEIQRTEQGDSAMYLCATDAGQGRQETQYFGPGTRLLVL.